This TCR beta chain was captured in a study of shared clonotypes between healthy human individuals. Whole-study context: The donors, two women and a few men, were aged 18 to 49. The study, taken as a whole, reports: Among non-shared clonotypes, generation probabilities were lower than among those shared by all four donors. Estimated richness was generally greater in naive than memory subsets. Clonotype sharing among the donors was expected to vary with sequencing depth.

As regards this clone: Its antigen remains unidentified.

Germline V lookup: CDR1 MNHNY, CDR2 SVGAGI (reference sequence). Trimming took off 5 bases at V and 0 bases at J, with 11 bases between the two ends. CDR3 length: 15 amino acids. Here immunoSEQ multiplex PCR was the method, and the copy in TCRdb shows in-frame clones only, minus some. The top ten clones hold roughly 0.36% of a sample with some 2,500,000 clones, 90% to 95% of them seen once. This clonotype was obtained from a young man in good health. Some clones in this sample may be carry-over from other donors' samples. The chain joins TRBV6-6 to TRBJ1-5, with D tentatively TRBD1 (6 bases). The sample was naive CD4+ T cells from PBMCs. The subset: CD45RA+ positively selected. The CDR3 here is CASSLGGASNQPQHF. Here the CDR3 DNA reads TGTGCCAGCAGTCTGGGGGGGGCTAGCAATCAGCCCCAGCATTTT.